Listed below are T cell receptor beta chains from one sample, sequenced in a study of cytomegalovirus exposure and HLA in healthy donors. Assay: immunoSEQ multiplex PCR; the TCRdb copy retains only in-frame clones and omits some. The sample has 150,000 or so clones, roughly 80% seen once. The sequenced sample was PBMCs. Receptors originate from a boy younger than 10 in good health and CMV-seronegative. CDR3s leave out the opening cysteine and the closing phenylalanine or tryptophan. The D gene is left open where the match is weak.

v_call	d_call	cdr3_length	cdr3_aa
TRBV4-1	.	14	ASSQEGEQITGELF
TRBV7-2	.	15	ASSLRFEAPPYNEQF
TRBV5-6	TRBD2	11	ASSLSGGETQY
TRBV30	.	11	AWRPAGGNTIY
TRBV10-1	.	12	ASSERATNEKLF
TRBV28	TRBD1	11	ASEQGARYEQY
TRBV11-2	.	13	ASSLQTVNTGELF
TRBV10-1	TRBD2	15	ASSDRVAGGPTDTQY
TRBV19	TRBD2	15	ASSMFLAAPTHNEQF
TRBV2	.	12	ASSERGRGNGYT
TRBV6-6	TRBD1	13	ASSIDRGTSYEQY
TRBV28	TRBD2	14	ASTKMGGRAYNEQF
TRBV7-3	.	11	ASSSSRTDTQY
TRBV14	.	13	ASSLISWSYNEQF
TRBV7-2	.	11	ASSIGLLYEQY
TRBV7-9	.	12	ASSSFRSYNEQF
TRBV7-7	TRBD1	11	ASSLDRGQEQY
TRBV11-3	.	12	ASSAPGSYNEQF
TRBV19	.	13	ASSIMQGPNQPQH
TRBV19	TRBD1	13	ASSPGTGGSYGYT
TRBV6-1	TRBD1	13	ASSEPGDRYNEQF
TRBV25-1	TRBD1	14	ASSADRDSPSYEQY
TRBV4-2	TRBD1	14	ASSQALTGTGLEAF
TRBV2	TRBD2	12	ASRGLAGYNEQF
TRBV9	TRBD1	12	ASSRAQGDEKLF
TRBV6-1	.	13	ASSEDPRRVRGYT
TRBV5-1	.	14	ASSPLSGAGTDTQY